Below, 22 T cell receptor beta chains from the same sample are listed, as sequenced in a study of blood T cell repertoires in COVID-19. Repertoires were generated with immunoSEQ multiplex PCR, while TCRdb's copy carries only in-frame clones and drops some. The sample holds over 200,000 clones, 86% seen once. The sample comprised peripheral blood. These TCRs come from a woman aged 25 to 39 who had recovered from COVID-19.

This clone was observed a few times. The chain employs TRBV7-9 and TRBJ1-3, with unresolved D. This CDR3 spans 14 amino acids. The V gene lost 7 bases and the J gene lost 5 bases, with 15 bases spanning the gap. Germline V CDR1 and CDR2: SEHNR, FQNEAQ (reference sequence). The CDR3 sequence: CASTSAGRRNTIYF. In DNA form, the CDR3 reads TGTGCCAGCACGTCCGCGGGCCGGAGAAACACCATATATTTT.

The rearrangement joins TRBV12-5 to TRBJ2-6; D is perhaps TRBD2 (5 bases). Germline values: CDR1 LGHNT, CDR2 FRNRAP. The germline V and J ends were trimmed by 6 bases and 0 bases, with 12 bases remaining between them. The length of the CDR3 is 16 residues. The CDR3 is CASGSVRGSGANVLTF. The CDR3 bases are TGTGCTAGTGGCTCGGTCCGGGGCTCTGGGGCCAACGTCCTGACTTTC.

The CDR3 region has the DNA TGTGCCAGTAGTATAGTTTCCCGGGGGGACCCCTACGAGCAGTACTTC. Encoded protein: CASSIVSRGDPYEQYF. The chain has TRBV19 and TRBJ2-7, with 7 bases lining up with TRBD2. Losses at the gene ends were 1 base for V and 2 bases for J; bases not matched to a gene: 8. Germline values: CDR1 LNHDA, CDR2 SQIVND (reference sequence). The CDR3 has 16 amino acids.

The V and J genes are TRBV7-8 and TRBJ2-2; 11 bases are shared with TRBD1. Trimming at V came to 10 bases and at J to 5 bases, leaving 12 bases not matched to a gene. The V gene's germline CDR1 is SGHVS and CDR2 FQNEAQ. CDR3 length: 16 residues. DNA for the CDR3: TGTGCCATTGTTCCGGACAGGGGGCGAGGTACCGGGGAGCTGTTTTTT. Protein product: CAIVPDRGRGTGELFF.

The chain couples TRBV19 to TRBJ1-5; D may be TRBD1 (5 bases). The CDR3 contains 17 residues. Germline values: CDR1 LNHDA, CDR2 SQIVND (reference sequence). V was pared by 7 bases and J by 0 bases, with 19 bases between. In DNA form, the CDR3 reads TGTGCCAGTACCTACCAGGCCGGACACTATAGCAATCAGCCCCAGCATTTT. Translating it yields CASTYQAGHYSNQPQHF.

In its sample, this clone was seen a few times. The rearrangement joins TRBV5-1 to TRBJ1-1, with unresolved D. Germline V lookup: CDR1 SGHRS, CDR2 YFSETQ. V gave up 7 bases and J gave up 0 bases, with 10 bases separating them. The CDR3 consists of 13 residues. This CDR3 is CASALDLNTEAFF. CDR3 coding DNA: TGCGCCAGCGCCCTAGACTTGAACACTGAAGCTTTCTTT.

The chain has TRBV5-4 and TRBJ1-6, with 8 positions matching TRBD1. Per germline, CDR1 SGHNT and CDR2 YYREEE (reference sequence). This CDR3 spans 15 amino acids. The V and J ends lost 4 bases and 13 bases, in that order; junction bases with no gene match: 13. The CDR3 DNA reads TGTGCCAGCAGCCGTACAGGGGGACGGGTAGTTCCCCTCCACTTT. This encodes CASSRTGGRVVPLHF.

The genes are TRBV6-5 and TRBJ2-7, with TRBD2 matching 9 bases. CDR3 length: 15 amino acids. Germline-derived CDR1 and CDR2 are MNHEY and SVGAGI. Germline trimming cut 0 bases from V and 4 bases from J; bases unmatched to any gene: 4. The CDR3 bases are TGTGCCAGCAGTTACTCGACTAGCGGTAAATACGAGCAGTACTTC. Residues: CASSYSTSGKYEQYF.

This sequence joins TRBV28 and TRBJ1-1; TRBD1 matches 7 bases. The germline V gene has CDR1 MDHEN and CDR2 SYDVKM. This CDR3 has 14 residues. The trim removed 5 bases at V and 1 base at J, leaving 4 bases unmatched. CDR3 region: CASSPGTANTEAFF. Written as DNA, the CDR3 is TGTGCCAGCAGTCCCGGGACAGCGAACACTGAAGCTTTCTTT.

The chain carries TRBV9 and TRBJ2-7, with TRBD2 as a possible D gene (8 bases). Trimming removed 0 bases from V and 7 bases from J, with 20 bases in between. The germline gives CDR1 SGDLS, CDR2 YYNGEE. This CDR3 contains 16 residues. The DNA for the CDR3 is TGTGCCAGCAGCGTAGCGGATGGGACAGCGGGGGTAGAGCAGTACTTC. It yields the protein CASSVADGTAGVEQYF.

V is TRBV3-1 (or the pseudogene TRBV3-2) and J is TRBJ1-4; tentative D call: TRBD1 (6 bases). The CDR3 has 16 residues. Deletions cut 1 base from V and 5 bases from J, with 14 bases between. CDR1 and CDR2 (germline): LGHDT, YNNKEL (reference sequence). The CDR3 sequence is CASSQVRWTANEKLFF. CDR3 in DNA: TGTGCCAGCAGCCAAGTCCGCTGGACAGCAAATGAAAAACTGTTTTTT.

The chain uses TRBV5-1 and TRBJ2-3; D remains ambiguous. V was pared by 4 bases and J by 6 bases, with 9 bases between. Germline V gives CDR1 SGHRS, CDR2 YFSETQ. There are 12 residues in the CDR3. CDR3 residues: CASSAEADTQYF. CDR3 coding DNA: TGCGCCAGCAGCGCCGAAGCGGATACGCAGTATTTT. Full variable domain (rest looked up from reference TRBV5-1 and TRBJ2-3): KAGVTQTPRYLIKTRGQQVTLSCSPISGHRSVSWYQQTPGQGLQFLFEYFSETQRNKGNFPGRFSGRQFSNSRSEMNVSTLELGDSALYLCASSAEADTQYFGPGTRLTVL.

The rearrangement joins TRBV6-5 to TRBJ1-1; no definite D call. CDR1 is MNHEY and CDR2 is SVGAGI in the germline V gene. Trimming pared 4 bases from V and 5 bases from J, leaving 8 bases between. The CDR3 runs to 12 residues. Here the CDR3 reads CASSFGRTEAFF. CDR3 coding DNA: TGTGCCAGCAGTTTCGGGAGAACTGAAGCTTTCTTT.

The chain is built from TRBV5-6 and TRBJ2-4; D remains ambiguous. Germline lookup yields CDR1 SGHDT and CDR2 YYEEEE. V was pared by 0 bases and J by 5 bases, with 6 bases between. The CDR3 is 13 residues long. For the CDR3, the DNA is TGTGCCAGCAGCTTGGGTCCCGAAAACATTCAGTACTTC. Translating gives CASSLGPENIQYF.

The V and J genes are TRBV19 and TRBJ2-7; D may be TRBD2 (6 bases). The CDR3 totals 13 residues. V lost 5 bases, J lost 4 bases, and 12 bases lay in between. Germline CDR1 LNHDA, CDR2 SQIVND (reference sequence). CDR3 nucleotide sequence: TGTGCCAGTAGTCGGGGGACGGATTACGAGCAGTACTTC. Protein: CASSRGTDYEQYF.

The V call is TRBV7-2, the J call TRBJ2-1; no firm D call. V was clipped by 4 bases and J by 2 bases, with 6 bases between them. The CDR3 runs 13 residues. Germline-derived CDR1 and CDR2 are SGHTA and FQGNSA. CDR3 in amino acids: CASSSVPYNEQFF. CDR3 nucleotide sequence: TGTGCCAGCAGCTCCGTCCCCTACAATGAGCAGTTCTTC. The full variable domain, rest sourced from reference TRBV7-2 and TRBJ2-1, is GAGVSQSPSNKVTEKGKDVELRCDPISGHTALYWYRQSLGQGLEFLIYFQGNSAPDKSGLPSDRFSAERTGGSVSTLTIQRTQQEDSAVYLCASSSVPYNEQFFGPGTRLTVL.

There are a few counts of this clone. The CDR3 nucleotides read TGTGCCAGCTCGAGTAACAGGGTTAACTATGGCTACACCTTC. It codes for CASSSNRVNYGYTF. The chain employs TRBV18 and TRBJ1-2; D is perhaps TRBD1 (6 bases). The V end lost 6 bases, the J end lost 1 base, and 12 bases lay between the germline ends. CDR1 and CDR2 (germline): KGHSH, LQKENI. The CDR3 extends over 14 amino acids.

The chain joins TRBV20-1 to TRBJ2-3; TRBD2 matches 8 bases. Trimming cost V 3 bases and J 2 bases; bases outside gene matches: 10. The V gene's germline CDR1 is DFQATT and CDR2 SNEGSKA (reference sequence). The CDR3 length is 16 residues. In nucleotides, the CDR3 is TGCAGTGCTAGTGGACTAGCAGGGTCACACACAGATACGCAGTATTTT. Protein product: CSASGLAGSHTDTQYF.

To note about this clone: One junction end does not reproduce the germline sequence, and a read error may be involved. This chain joins TRBV7-2 and TRBJ2-1; D unclear. CDR1 SGHTA and CDR2 FQGNSA come from the germline V gene. This CDR3 contains 11 residues. CDR3 DNA: TGTGCCAGCAGCTCCTCCAATGAGCAGTTCTTC. This gives the protein CASSSSNEQFF.

The CDR3 bases are TGTGCCAGCAGTGAAGCCCAGGGACAGGGGATTGAAGCTTTCTTT. It specifies CASSEAQGQGIEAFF. The genes are TRBV6-1 and TRBJ1-1, with 10 bases matching TRBD1. The CDR3 length is 15 residues. Germline values: CDR1 MNHNS, CDR2 SASEGT. The ends lost 0 bases at V and 7 bases at J; junction bases unmatched: 5.

The chain employs TRBV18 and TRBJ1-2; the match to TRBD1 covers 8 bases. Trimming took 5 bases from V and 6 from J; bases not matched to a gene: 5. Germline assignment: CDR1 KGHSH and CDR2 LQKENI. The CDR3 extends over 13 amino acids. CDR3 sequence: CASSSTGDHGYTF. In nucleotides, the CDR3 is TGTGCCAGCTCATCGACAGGGGACCATGGCTACACCTTC.

The chain recombines TRBV9 with TRBJ2-3; TRBD2 matches 12 bases. V shed 3 bases and J 6 bases; nucleotides not matched to a gene: 5. The CDR3 is made up of 15 amino acids. Germline CDR1 SGDLS, CDR2 YYNGEE. The chain's CDR3 is CASSERLAGVDTQYF. As DNA, the CDR3 is TGTGCCAGCAGCGAACGACTAGCGGGGGTGGATACGCAGTATTTT.